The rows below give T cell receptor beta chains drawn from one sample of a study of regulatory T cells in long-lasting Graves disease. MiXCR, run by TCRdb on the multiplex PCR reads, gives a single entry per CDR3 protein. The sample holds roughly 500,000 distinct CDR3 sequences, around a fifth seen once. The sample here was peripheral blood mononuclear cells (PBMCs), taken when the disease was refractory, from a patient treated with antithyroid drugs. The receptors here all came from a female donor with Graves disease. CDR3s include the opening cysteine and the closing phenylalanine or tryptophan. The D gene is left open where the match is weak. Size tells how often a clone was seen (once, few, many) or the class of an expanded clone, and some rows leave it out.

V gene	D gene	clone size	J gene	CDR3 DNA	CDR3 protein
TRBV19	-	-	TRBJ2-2	TGTGCCAGTAGGACCGGGACAACGGTCACCGGGGAGCTGTTTTTT	CASRTGTTVTGELFF
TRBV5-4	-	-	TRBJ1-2	TGTGCCAGCAGCTTGGATTCAACAGGGTATGGCTACACCTTC	CASSLDSTGYGYTF
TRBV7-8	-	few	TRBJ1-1	TGTGCCAGCAGCTTCACAGGCGCCGGGCCTGAAGCTTTCTTT	CASSFTGAGPEAFF
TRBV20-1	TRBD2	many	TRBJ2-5	TGCAGTGCAAAAGAGCTTGGCGGGGGGTACCAAGAGACCCAGTACTTC	CSAKELGGGYQETQYF
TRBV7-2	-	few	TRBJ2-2	TGTGCCAGCAGCTTGAAACAGGGTTCCGGGGAGCTGTTTTTT	CASSLKQGSGELFF
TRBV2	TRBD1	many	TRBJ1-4	TGTGCCAGAGGACAGGGCCTTGAAAAACTGTTTTTT	CARGQGLEKLFF
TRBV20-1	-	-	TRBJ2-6	TGCAGTGCGCCGGGGTCACCCGGGGCCTCTGGGGCCAACGTCCTGACTTTC	CSAPGSPGASGANVLTF
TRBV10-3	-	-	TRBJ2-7	TGTGCCATCAGTGAGCGGGAGCAGGACTACGAGCAGTACTTC	CAISEREQDYEQYF
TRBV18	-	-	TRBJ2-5	TGTGCCAGCTCACGGACAGAGAGGGAGACCCAGTACTTC	CASSRTERETQYF
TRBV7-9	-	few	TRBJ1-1	TGTGCCAGCAGGCAATCGGTTACATTGAACACTGAAGCTTTCTTT	CASRQSVTLNTEAFF
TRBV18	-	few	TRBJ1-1	TGTGCCAGCTCACCACGGCAGGGTGAAGCTTTCTTT	CASSPRQGEAFF
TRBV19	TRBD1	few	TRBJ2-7	TGTGCCAGTAGTATAGTCTTCGGACAGGGGGCGAGGGAGCAGTACTTC	CASSIVFGQGAREQYF
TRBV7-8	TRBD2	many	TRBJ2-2	TGTGCCAGCAGCTCTGGACTAGCGGGGGTAACCGGGGAGCTGTTTTTT	CASSSGLAGVTGELFF
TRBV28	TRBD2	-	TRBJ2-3	TGTGCCAGCAGTCCTGTAGCGGGCCCAGATACGCAGTATTTT	CASSPVAGPDTQYF
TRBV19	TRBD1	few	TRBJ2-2	TGTGCCAGTAGTCTTTGGACAGGGGGAAAGGCCGGGGAGCTGTTTTTT	CASSLWTGGKAGELFF
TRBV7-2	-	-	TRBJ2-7	TGTGCCAGCAGCTCTCAGGGACCTAACTACGAGCAGTACTTC	CASSSQGPNYEQYF
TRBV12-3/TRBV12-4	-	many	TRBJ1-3	TGTGCCAGCAGTGGGGCCCCTACCATATATTTT	CASSGAPTIYF
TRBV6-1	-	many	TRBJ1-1	TGTGCCAGCAGTCGCCTTCAGACGAACACTGAAGCTTTCTTT	CASSRLQTNTEAFF
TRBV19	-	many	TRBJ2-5	TGTGCCAGTAGTATGTGGACAGATCAAGAGACCCAGTACTTC	CASSMWTDQETQYF
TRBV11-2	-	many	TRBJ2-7	TGTGCCAGCAGCCAAGACAGATCCTACGAGCAGTACTTC	CASSQDRSYEQYF
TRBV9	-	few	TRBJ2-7	TGTGCCAGCAGCGTAGCGGAACTGTACGGCGAGCAGTACTTC	CASSVAELYGEQYF
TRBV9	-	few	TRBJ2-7	TGTGCCAGCCCAGACGAGCAGTACTTC	CASPDEQYF
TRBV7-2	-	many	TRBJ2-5	TGTGCCAGCAGCGGACCGGACTATCAAGAGACCCAGTACTTC	CASSGPDYQETQYF
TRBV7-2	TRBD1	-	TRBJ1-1	TGTGCCAGCAGCCAAAAGTGGACAGGGAGCACTGAAGCTTTCTTT	CASSQKWTGSTEAFF
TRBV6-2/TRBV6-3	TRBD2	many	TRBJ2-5	TGTGCCAGCAGTGAAACGTGGGGAGGGGAGACCCAGTACTTC	CASSETWGGETQYF
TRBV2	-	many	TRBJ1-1	TGTGCCAGCAAGACAGTAATGAACACTGAAGCTTTCTTT	CASKTVMNTEAFF
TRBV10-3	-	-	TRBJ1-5	TGTGCCACGACCCAGGGAGGCAATCAGCCCCAGCATTTT	CATTQGGNQPQHF
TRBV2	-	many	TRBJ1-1	TGTGCCAGCAGCTCGACAGTGGCCACTGAAGCTTTCTTT	CASSSTVATEAFF
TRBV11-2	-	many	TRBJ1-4	TGTGCCAGCAGCCCGATACGGGGGCCTTTGGAAAAACTGTTTTTT	CASSPIRGPLEKLFF
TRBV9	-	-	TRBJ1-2	TGTGCCAGCAGCCCCGGGGCGACAGGTGGAGGCTACACCTTC	CASSPGATGGGYTF
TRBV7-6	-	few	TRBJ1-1	TGTGCCAGCAGCTTATTGGGGCGCGGCACTGAAGCTTTCTTT	CASSLLGRGTEAFF
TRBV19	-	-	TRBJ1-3	TGTGCCAGTAGTATAGTTCGGACGGCTGGAAACACCATATATTTT	CASSIVRTAGNTIYF
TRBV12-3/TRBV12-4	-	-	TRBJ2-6	TGTGCCAGCAGGTCCCGGGGGCTGGAATTATCTGGGGCCAACGTCCTGACTTTC	CASRSRGLELSGANVLTF